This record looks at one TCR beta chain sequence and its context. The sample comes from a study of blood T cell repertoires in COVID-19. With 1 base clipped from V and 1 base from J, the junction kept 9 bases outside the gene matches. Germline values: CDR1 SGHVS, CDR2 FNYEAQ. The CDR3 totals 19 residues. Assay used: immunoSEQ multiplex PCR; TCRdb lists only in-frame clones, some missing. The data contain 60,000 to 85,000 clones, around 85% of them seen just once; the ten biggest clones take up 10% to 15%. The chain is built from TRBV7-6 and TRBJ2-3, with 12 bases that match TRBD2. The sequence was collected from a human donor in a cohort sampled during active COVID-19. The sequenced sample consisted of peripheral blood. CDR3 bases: TGTGCCAGCAGCTTAGTCCGGGCTAGCGGGGGGGCTGGCACAGATACGCAGTATTTT. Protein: CASSLVRASGGAGTDTQYF.